These 4 T cell receptor beta chains share one sample of origin, sequenced in a study of vaccination effects on CD4 cells after COVID-19. The antigens these receptors bind are not known. The method was immunoSEQ multiplex PCR; TCRdb's version includes in-frame clones alone and lacks a portion of them. The profile shows approximately 54,000 clones, 80% to 85% of them singletons. Using viral peptide pools, the ViraFEST assay grew out antigen-specific CD4+ T cells prior to sequencing. Culturing for roughly 10 days preceded CD4+ T cell isolation. The source material was CD4+ T cells from PBMCs cultured with HCoV-229E spike peptides, sampled before COVID-19 vaccination. The receptor set was obtained from a human donor who received a COVID-19 vaccine.

The rearrangement links TRBV10-2 to TRBJ2-7, with 8 bases aligning to TRBD1. V lost 7 bases to trimming and J lost 2 bases; unmatched junction nucleotides: 4. The length of the CDR3 is 13 residues. Germline V gene data show CDR1 as WSHSY and CDR2 as SAAADI. For the CDR3, the DNA is TGCGCCAGCACCTCAGGGGGCCCCTACGAGCAGTACGTC. It encodes CASTSGGPYEQYV.

The chain uses TRBV12-3 or TRBV12-4 and TRBJ1-5; D gene ambiguous. Trimming removed 6 bases from V and 5 bases from J, with 11 bases in between. There are 13 residues in the CDR3. The CDR3 nucleotides are TGTGCCAGCAGCTTTGACGGGTATCAGCCCCAGCATTTT. Amino acid sequence: CASSFDGYQPQHF.

CDR3 nucleotide sequence: TGTGCCAGCAGTCTAGGACTAGCGGGGGCCCCCGGGGAGCTGTTTTTT. It codes for CASSLGLAGAPGELFF. The chain employs TRBV6-2 or TRBV6-3 and TRBJ2-2, with 13 bases aligning to TRBD2. V lost 5 bases, J lost 6 bases, and 6 bases stayed unmatched. Germline loops: CDR1 MNHEY, CDR2 SVGEGT. The CDR3 runs 16 residues.

The genes are TRBV30 and TRBJ2-4; D might be TRBD1 (6 bases). CDR3 length: 15 residues. CDR1 is GTSNPN and CDR2 is SVGIG in the germline V gene (reference sequence). V was trimmed by 2 bases and J by 8 bases, leaving 19 bases between them. DNA of the CDR3: TGTGCCTGGAGTTACAAACAGGGAATCCGGGACATTCAGTACTTC. This translates into CAWSYKQGIRDIQYF. Combining the CDR3 with reference TRBV30 and TRBJ2-4 gives the whole variable domain SQTIHQWPATLVQPVGSPLSLECTVEGTSNPNLYWYRQAAGRGLQLLFYSVGIGQISSEVPQNLSASRPQDRQFILSSKKLLLSDSGFYLCAWSYKQGIRDIQYFGAGTRLSVL.